This record looks at one TCR beta chain sequence and its context. Assay used: immunoSEQ multiplex PCR; TCRdb lists only in-frame clones, some missing. The sample has some 14,000 clones, 75% seen once. This sample stems from a study of tumour-infiltrating T cells in Burkitt lymphoma. Study-wide background: Survival, overall and progression-free, tracked with productive clonality.

Sequenced sample: tumor tissue. The clonotype was recovered from a human donor with diffuse large B-cell lymphoma.

The CDR3: CASSQVTGPLYEQYF. The CDR3 DNA sequence: TGCGCCAGCAGCCAAGTAACGGGGCCCCTCTACGAGCAGTACTTC. This chain joins TRBV4-1 and TRBJ2-5; D tentatively reads TRBD1 or TRBD2 (5 bases each). TRBJ2-7 matches the DNA end more closely, so the J call is doubtful. Germline V gene sequence: CDR1 MGHRA, CDR2 YSYEKL. CDR3 length equals 15 residues.